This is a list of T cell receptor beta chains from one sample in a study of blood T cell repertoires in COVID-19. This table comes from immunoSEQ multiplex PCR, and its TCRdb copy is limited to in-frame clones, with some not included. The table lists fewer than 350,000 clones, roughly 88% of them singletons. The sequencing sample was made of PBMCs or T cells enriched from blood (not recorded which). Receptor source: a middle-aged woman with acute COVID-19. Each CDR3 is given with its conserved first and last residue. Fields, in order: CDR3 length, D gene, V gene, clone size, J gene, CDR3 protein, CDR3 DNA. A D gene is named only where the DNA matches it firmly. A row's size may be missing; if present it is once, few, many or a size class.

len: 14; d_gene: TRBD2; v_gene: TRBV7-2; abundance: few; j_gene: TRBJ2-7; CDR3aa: CASSQRGSAYEQYF; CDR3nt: TGTGCCAGCAGCCAGCGGGGAAGCGCGTACGAGCAGTACTTC
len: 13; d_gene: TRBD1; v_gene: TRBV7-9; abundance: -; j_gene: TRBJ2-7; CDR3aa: CASSPGTEDEQYF; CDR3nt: TGTGCCAGCAGCCCCGGGACAGAAGACGAGCAGTACTTC
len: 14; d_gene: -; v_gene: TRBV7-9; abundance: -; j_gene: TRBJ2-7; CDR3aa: CASSLSRVPYEQYF; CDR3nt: TGTGCCAGCAGCTTGTCCAGGGTTCCCTACGAGCAGTACTTC
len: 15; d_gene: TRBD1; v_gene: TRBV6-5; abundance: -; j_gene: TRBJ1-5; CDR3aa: CASSSRDSPAMAQHF; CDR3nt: TGTGCCAGCAGTAGCCGGGACAGTCCTGCAATGGCCCAGCATTTT
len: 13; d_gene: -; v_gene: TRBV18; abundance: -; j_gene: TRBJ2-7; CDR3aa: CASSPPGDYEQYF; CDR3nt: TGTGCCAGCTCACCACCCGGAGACTACGAGCAGTACTTC
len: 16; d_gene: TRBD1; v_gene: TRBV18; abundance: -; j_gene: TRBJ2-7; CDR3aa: CASSPPRQGIIYEQYF; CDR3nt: TGTGCCAGCTCACCACCAAGACAGGGAATTATTTACGAGCAGTACTTC
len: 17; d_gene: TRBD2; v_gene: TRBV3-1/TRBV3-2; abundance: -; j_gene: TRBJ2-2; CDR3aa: CASSQPGLAGVGGELFF; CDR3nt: TGTGCCAGCAGCCAACCGGGACTAGCGGGAGTCGGCGGGGAGCTGTTTTTT
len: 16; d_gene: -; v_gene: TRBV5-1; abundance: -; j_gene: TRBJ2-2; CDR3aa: CASSLIGQGSTGELFF; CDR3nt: TGCGCCAGCAGCTTGATAGGCCAGGGGAGTACCGGGGAGCTGTTTTTT
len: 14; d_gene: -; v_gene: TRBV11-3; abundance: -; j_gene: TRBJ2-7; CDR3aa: CASSLQGEDYEQYF; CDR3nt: TGTGCCAGCAGCTTACAGGGCGAGGACTACGAGCAGTACTTC
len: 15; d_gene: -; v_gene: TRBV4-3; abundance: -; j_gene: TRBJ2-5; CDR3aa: CASSQEGGVGETQYF; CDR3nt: TGCGCCAGCAGCCAAGAAGGGGGAGTGGGGGAGACCCAGTACTTC
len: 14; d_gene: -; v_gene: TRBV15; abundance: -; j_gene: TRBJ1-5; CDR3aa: CATRSRYSNQPQHF; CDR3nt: TGTGCCACCAGGAGTCGGTATAGCAATCAGCCCCAGCATTTT
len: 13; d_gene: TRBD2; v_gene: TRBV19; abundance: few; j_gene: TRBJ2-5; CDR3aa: CASTGGKQETQYF; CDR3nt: TGTGCCAGTACGGGGGGAAAACAAGAGACCCAGTACTTC
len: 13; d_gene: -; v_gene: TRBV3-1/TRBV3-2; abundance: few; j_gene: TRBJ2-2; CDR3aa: CASSQGVAGELFF; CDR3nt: TGTGCCAGCAGCCAAGGAGTAGCCGGGGAGCTGTTTTTT
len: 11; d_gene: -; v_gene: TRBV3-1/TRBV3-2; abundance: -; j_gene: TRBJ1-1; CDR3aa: CASSPGTEAFF; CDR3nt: TGTGCCAGCAGCCCAGGGACTGAAGCTTTCTTT
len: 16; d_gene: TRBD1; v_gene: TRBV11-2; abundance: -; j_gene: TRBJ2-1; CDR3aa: CASRQRTGVSHNEQFF; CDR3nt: TGTGCCAGCAGACAACGGACAGGGGTGAGTCACAATGAGCAGTTCTTC
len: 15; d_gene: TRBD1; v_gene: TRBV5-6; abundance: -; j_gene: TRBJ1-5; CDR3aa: CASSLQGGSNQPQHF; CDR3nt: TGTGCCAGCAGCCTACAGGGGGGAAGCAATCAGCCCCAGCATTTT
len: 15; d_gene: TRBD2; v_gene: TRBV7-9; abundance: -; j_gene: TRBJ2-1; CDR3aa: CASSERGTGSSEQFF; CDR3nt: TGTGCCAGCAGCGAGCGGGGAACGGGATCAAGTGAGCAGTTCTTC
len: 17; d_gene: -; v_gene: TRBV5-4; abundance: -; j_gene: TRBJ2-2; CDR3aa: CASSLGVSGIGTGELFF; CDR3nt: TGTGCCAGCAGCTTGGGCGTTTCGGGGATTGGCACCGGGGAGCTGTTTTTT
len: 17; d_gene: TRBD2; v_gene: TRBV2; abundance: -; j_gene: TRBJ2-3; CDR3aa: CASSEGVLAGFTDTQYF; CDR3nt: TGTGCCAGCAGTGAAGGGGTACTAGCGGGGTTCACAGATACGCAGTATTTT
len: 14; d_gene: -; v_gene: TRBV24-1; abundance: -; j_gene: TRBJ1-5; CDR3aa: CATSDWTVNQPQHF; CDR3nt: TGTGCCACCAGTGATTGGACAGTCAATCAGCCCCAGCATTTT
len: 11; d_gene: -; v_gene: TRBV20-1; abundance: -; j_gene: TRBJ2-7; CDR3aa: CSASLGYEQYF; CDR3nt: TGCAGTGCATCCCTCGGCTACGAGCAGTACTTC
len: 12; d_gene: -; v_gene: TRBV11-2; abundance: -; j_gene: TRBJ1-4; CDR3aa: CASSQRGEKLFF; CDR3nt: TGTGCCAGCAGCCAGCGTGGTGAAAAACTGTTTTTT
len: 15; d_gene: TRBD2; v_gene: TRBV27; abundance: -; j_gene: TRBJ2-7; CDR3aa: CASRSLSGSSYEQYF; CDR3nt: TGTGCCAGCAGATCCCTTAGCGGGAGCTCCTACGAGCAGTACTTC
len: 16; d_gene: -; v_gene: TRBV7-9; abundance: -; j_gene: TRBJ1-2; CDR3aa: CASTPNPGGGSYGYTF; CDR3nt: TGTGCCAGCACCCCAAACCCGGGGGGCGGTTCGTACGGCTACACCTTC
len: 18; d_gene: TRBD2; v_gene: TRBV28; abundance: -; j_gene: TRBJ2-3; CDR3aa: CASSSPGLAGGRTDTQYF; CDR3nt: TGTGCCAGCAGTTCCCCGGGACTAGCGGGGGGACGCACAGATACGCAGTATTTT
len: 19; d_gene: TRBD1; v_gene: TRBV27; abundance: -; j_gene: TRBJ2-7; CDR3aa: CASSPDQPVTGTGSYEQYF; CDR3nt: TGTGCCAGCAGTCCAGACCAACCTGTCACGGGGACAGGGTCCTACGAGCAGTACTTC
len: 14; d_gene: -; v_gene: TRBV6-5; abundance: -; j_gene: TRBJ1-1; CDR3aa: CASSRHSGATEAFF; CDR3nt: TGTGCCAGCAGTCGCCATTCCGGTGCCACTGAAGCTTTCTTT
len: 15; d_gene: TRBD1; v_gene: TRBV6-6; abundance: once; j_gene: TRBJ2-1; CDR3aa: CAVQNGDRLYNEQFF; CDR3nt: TGTGCCGTTCAAAATGGGGACAGACTTTACAATGAGCAGTTCTTC
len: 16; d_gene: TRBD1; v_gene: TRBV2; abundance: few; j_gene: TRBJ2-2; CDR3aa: CASTPGQGRGTGELFF; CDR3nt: TGTGCCAGTACTCCGGGACAGGGGAGAGGCACCGGGGAGCTGTTTTTT
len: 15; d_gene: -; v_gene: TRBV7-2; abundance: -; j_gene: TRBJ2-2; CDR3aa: CASRTGTVNTGELFF; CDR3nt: TGTGCCAGCAGGACCGGGACTGTGAACACCGGGGAGCTGTTTTTT
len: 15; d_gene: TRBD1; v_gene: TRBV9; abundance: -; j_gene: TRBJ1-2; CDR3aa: CASSVRDRAGYGYTF; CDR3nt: TGTGCCAGCAGCGTCCGGGACAGGGCGGGCTATGGCTACACCTTC
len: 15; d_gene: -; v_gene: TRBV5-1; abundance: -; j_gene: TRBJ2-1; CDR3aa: CASRTGLTVHNEQFF; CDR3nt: TGCGCCAGCAGGACAGGCCTAACGGTTCACAATGAGCAGTTCTTC
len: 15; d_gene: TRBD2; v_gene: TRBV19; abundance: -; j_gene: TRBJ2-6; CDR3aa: CASNPGGAGANVLTF; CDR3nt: TGTGCCAGTAACCCGGGGGGAGCTGGGGCCAACGTCCTGACTTTC
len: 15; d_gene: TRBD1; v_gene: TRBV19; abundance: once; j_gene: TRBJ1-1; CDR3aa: CASSMEQGSHTEAFF; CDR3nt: TGTGCCAGTAGTATGGAACAGGGGAGTCACACTGAAGCTTTCTTT
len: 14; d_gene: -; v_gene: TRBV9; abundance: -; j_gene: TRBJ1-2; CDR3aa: CASSYSGRFLGYTF; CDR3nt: TGTGCCAGCAGCTATTCCGGGAGATTCTTGGGCTACACCTTC
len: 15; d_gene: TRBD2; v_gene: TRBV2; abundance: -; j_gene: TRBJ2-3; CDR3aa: CASSVAGGRSDTQYF; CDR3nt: TGTGCCAGCAGTGTGGCGGGGGGGCGGTCAGATACGCAGTATTTT
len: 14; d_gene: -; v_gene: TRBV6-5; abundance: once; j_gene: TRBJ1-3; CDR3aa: CASSYGLKGNTIYF; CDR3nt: TGTGCCAGCAGTTACGGCCTTAAGGGAAACACCATATATTTT
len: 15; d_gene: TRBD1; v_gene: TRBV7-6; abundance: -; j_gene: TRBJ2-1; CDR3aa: CASSSTHGTVGGQFF; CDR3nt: TGTGCCAGCAGCTCTACGCACGGGACAGTTGGGGGTCAGTTCTTC
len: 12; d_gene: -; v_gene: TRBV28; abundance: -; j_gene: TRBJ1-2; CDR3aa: CASSFEDWGYTF; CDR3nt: TGTGCCAGCAGTTTTGAGGACTGGGGCTACACCTTC
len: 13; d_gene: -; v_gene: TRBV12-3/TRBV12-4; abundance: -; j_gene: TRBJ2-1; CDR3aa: CASSVQQGHEQFF; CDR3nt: TGTGCCAGCAGTGTTCAACAGGGCCATGAGCAGTTCTTC
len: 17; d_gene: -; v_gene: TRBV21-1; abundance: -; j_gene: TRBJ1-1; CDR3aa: CASSPNTGGAALGEAFF; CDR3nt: TGTGCCAGCAGCCCAAATACGGGGGGGGCAGCTTTGGGTGAAGCTTTCTTT
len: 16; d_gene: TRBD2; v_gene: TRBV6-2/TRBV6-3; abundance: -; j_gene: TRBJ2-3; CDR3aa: CASSSTGLDSTDTQYF; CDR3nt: TGTGCCAGCAGTTCGACGGGACTAGATAGCACAGATACGCAGTATTTT
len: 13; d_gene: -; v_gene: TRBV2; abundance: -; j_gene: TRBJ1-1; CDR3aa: CASSAGGPTEAFF; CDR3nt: TGTGCCAGCAGTGCCGGGGGTCCCACTGAAGCTTTCTTT
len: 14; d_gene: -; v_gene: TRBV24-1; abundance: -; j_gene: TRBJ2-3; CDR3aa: CATSGEQRTDTQYF; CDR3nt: TGTGCCACCAGTGGGGAGCAGCGCACAGATACGCAGTATTTT
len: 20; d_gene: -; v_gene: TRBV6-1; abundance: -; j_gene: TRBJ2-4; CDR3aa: CASSVRVTQQGAGGKNIQYF; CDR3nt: TGTGCCAGCAGTGTTCGAGTAACCCAACAAGGCGCCGGGGGCAAAAACATTCAGTACTTC
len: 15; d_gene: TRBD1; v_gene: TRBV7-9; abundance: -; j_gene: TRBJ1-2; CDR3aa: CASSSSQGARSGYTF; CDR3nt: TGTGCCAGCAGCTCAAGTCAGGGGGCTAGATCTGGCTACACCTTC
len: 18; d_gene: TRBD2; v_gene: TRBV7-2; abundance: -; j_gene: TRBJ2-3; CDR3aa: CASSIGTSGRLSTDTQYF; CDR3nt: TGTGCCAGCAGCATTGGGACTAGCGGGAGGCTTAGCACAGATACGCAGTATTTT